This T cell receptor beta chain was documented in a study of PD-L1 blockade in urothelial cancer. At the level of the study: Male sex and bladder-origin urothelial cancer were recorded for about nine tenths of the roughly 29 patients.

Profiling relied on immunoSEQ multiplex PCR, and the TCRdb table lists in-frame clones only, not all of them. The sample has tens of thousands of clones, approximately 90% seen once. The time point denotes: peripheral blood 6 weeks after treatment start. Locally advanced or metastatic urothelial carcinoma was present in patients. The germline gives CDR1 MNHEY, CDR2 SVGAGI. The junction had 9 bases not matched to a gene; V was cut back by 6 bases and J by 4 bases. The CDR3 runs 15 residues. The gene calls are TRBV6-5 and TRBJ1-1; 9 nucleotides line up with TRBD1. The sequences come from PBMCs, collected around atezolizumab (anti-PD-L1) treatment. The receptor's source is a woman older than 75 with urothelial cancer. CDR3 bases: TGTGCCAGCAGCCTAAACAGGGGGCACGGCACTGAAGCTTTCTTT. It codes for CASSLNRGHGTEAFF.